These 10 T cell receptor beta chains originate from one sample sequenced in a study of T-cell reconstitution after alpha-beta-depleted transplantation in children. Preparing the TCRbeta library involved the use of unique molecular identifiers. TCRdb recomputed calls from the PCR reads with MiXCR, one row per CDR3 protein. This table holds 500,000 to 600,000 distinct CDR3 sequences, roughly 18% found once. The sample here was PBMCs from the stem cell graft donor, taken from the stem cell graft. These receptors were taken from a human donor who donated a stem cell graft to a child with acute lymphoblastic leukemia.

The V and J genes are TRBV20-1 and TRBJ2-7, with 7 bases lining up with TRBD2. This CDR3 is 14 amino acids long. Germline CDR1 reads DFQATT; CDR2 reads SNEGSKA (reference sequence). V was pared by 0 bases and J by 2 bases, with 4 bases of the junction left unmatched. Written as DNA, the CDR3 is TGCAGTGCTAGAGATGAAGGGAGGGCCTACGAGCAGTACTTC. Translation gives CSARDEGRAYEQYF.

This rearrangement joins TRBV20-1 to TRBJ2-7, with 8 bases identical to TRBD1. Germline CDR1 and CDR2: DFQATT and SNEGSKA (reference sequence). J gave up 3 bases and V 6 bases, and 10 bases lay outside the gene matches. This CDR3 has 14 amino acids. CDR3 DNA sequence: TGCAGTGCACAGGACAGGGTAAAGGGCTACGAGCAGTACTTC. Protein sequence: CSAQDRVKGYEQYF.

This clonotype has a handful of counts. The chain couples TRBV12-3 or TRBV12-4 to TRBJ1-1, with TRBD1 matching 7 bases. Trimming removed 5 bases from V and 7 bases from J; junction bases left unmatched: 10. This CDR3 is built from 14 residues. CDR3 nucleotides: TGTGCCAGCAGTCTCAGGGGGGGCGTTAATGAAGCTTTCTTT. It specifies CASSLRGGVNEAFF.

Only a few counts were recorded for this clonotype. The V call is TRBV27, the J call TRBJ2-1, with 9 positions matching TRBD1. J gave up 7 bases and V 8 bases, and 9 bases lay outside the gene matches. Germline V CDR1 and CDR2: MNHEY, SMNVEV (reference sequence). The CDR3 totals 14 residues. CDR3 nucleotide sequence: TGTGCCAGCGTGCTGACAGGGGGAGGGAATGAGCAGTTCTTC. This translates into CASVLTGGGNEQFF.

This clonotype was picked up a small number of times. The V gene is TRBV5-1, the J gene TRBJ2-5; D not resolved. This CDR3 comprises 15 residues. CDR1 is SGHRS and CDR2 is YFSETQ in the germline V gene. Between the trimmed V and J ends, which lost 3 bases and 2 bases, there was a span of 14 bases. The CDR3 region is CASSWKPREQETQYF. The CDR3 nucleotides read TGCGCCAGCAGCTGGAAACCACGAGAACAAGAGACCCAGTACTTC.

The table lists this clonotype with a few counts. V usage is TRBV27 and J usage is TRBJ2-7; 8 bases map to TRBD1. The germline V gene has CDR1 MNHEY and CDR2 SMNVEV (reference sequence). CDR3 length equals 14 residues. The V and J ends lost 10 bases and 1 base, in that order; junction bases with no gene match: 9. The CDR3 is CATSGQVPSYEQYF. CDR3 in DNA: TGTGCCACCTCGGGACAGGTCCCGTCCTACGAGCAGTACTTC.

The chain couples TRBV2 to TRBJ2-7; 7 bases align to TRBD1. The CDR3 loop spans 17 amino acids. CDR1 SNHLY and CDR2 FYNNEI come from the germline V gene. V lost 4 bases, J lost 0 bases, and 12 bases stayed unmatched. CDR3 protein: CASSGLLGQASSYEQYF. CDR3 DNA: TGTGCCAGCAGTGGGTTGCTCGGACAGGCCAGCTCCTACGAGCAGTACTTC. The whole variable domain, remainder taken from reference TRBV2 and TRBJ2-7, is EPEVTQTPSHQVTQMGQEVILRCVPISNHLYFYWYRQILGQKVEFLVSFYNNEISEKSEIFDDQFSVERPDGSNFTLKIRSTKLEDSAMYFCASSGLLGQASSYEQYFGPGTRLTVT.

This clonotype was observed at least ten times. The V gene is TRBV18, the J gene TRBJ1-2; D remains ambiguous. V lost 0 bases and J 6 bases, leaving 8 bases between the germline ends. The germline CDR1 and CDR2 sequences are KGHSH and LQKENI. This CDR3 contains 13 residues. The CDR3 DNA follows: TGTGCCAGCTCACCACCGATAGGGAATGGCTACACCTTC. Amino acid sequence: CASSPPIGNGYTF. The full variable domain, with the rest looked up from reference TRBV18 and TRBJ1-2, is NAGVMQNPRHLVRRRGQEARLRCSPMKGHSHVYWYRQLPEEGLKFMVYLQKENIIDESGMPKERFSAEFPKEGPSILRIQQVVRGDSAAYFCASSPPIGNGYTFGSGTRLTVV.

This clonotype was seen more than once but under ten times. The V call is TRBV19, the J call TRBJ1-5, with TRBD1 matching 9 bases. V lost 5 bases and J lost 4; bases outside the gene matches: 12. The CDR3 covers 17 residues. Per germline, CDR1 LNHDA and CDR2 SQIVND (reference sequence). CDR3 sequence: CASSRDRVEGVNQPQHF. The CDR3 bases are TGTGCCAGTAGTCGGGACAGGGTCGAAGGCGTTAATCAGCCCCAGCATTTT.

This clonotype appeared a few times. V and J are TRBV12-3 or TRBV12-4 and TRBJ1-2; 9 bases are a match to TRBD1. This CDR3 contains 14 residues. V shed 5 bases, J shed 4 bases, and the junction held 5 bases outside the gene matches. The CDR3, as DNA: TGTGCCAGCAGTGTTGGGACAGGGCCCTATGGCTACACCTTC. Translation gives CASSVGTGPYGYTF.